The clone carrying this T cell receptor beta chain turned up a few times. V shed 3 bases and J shed 4 bases, with 9 bases lying between them. Germline CDR1 is MDHEN and CDR2 is SYDVKM. CDR3 length: 13 amino acids. Clones were read by immunoSEQ multiplex PCR, and TCRdb kept only the in-frame ones, dropping some. Counted here are some 120,000 clones, approximately 90% occurring once; the ten biggest clones make up approximately 2.7%. This record belongs to a study of control samples from healthy donors and cancer patients. The clonotype originates from a man aged 18 to 29 in good health. The sample comprised blood. The chain has TRBV28 and TRBJ1-2; D is uncertain. CDR3 region: CASSLERLYGYTF. The CDR3, as DNA: TGTGCCAGCAGTTTGGAGCGCCTCTATGGCTACACCTTC.